This T cell receptor (beta chain) comes out of a study of PD-1 blockade in classical Hodgkin lymphoma. The germline gives CDR1 DFQATT, CDR2 SNEGSKA (reference sequence). This CDR3 spans 11 amino acids. V lost 3 bases and J lost 2, with 5 bases in between. All the patients suffered relapse after autologous stem cell transplantation, and brentuximab vedotin exposure differed. Measured with immunoSEQ multiplex PCR; TCRdb has only the in-frame clones, and not every one. The repertoire holds around 13,000 clones, with roughly 75% as singletons. The J gene is TRBJ2-7, the V gene TRBV20-1, with D uncertain. The source material was peripheral blood mononuclear cells (PBMCs), sampled at baseline. This receptor was identified in a human donor with classical Hodgkin lymphoma. CDR3 loop: CSARGTYEQYF. Written as DNA, the CDR3 is TGCAGTGCTAGGGGGACCTACGAGCAGTACTTC.